The 2 T cell receptor beta chains listed next were all sequenced from one sample in a study of cytomegalovirus exposure and HLA in healthy donors. PCR amplification relied on 60 Vbeta primers (plus 13 Jbeta primers). TCRdb's copy holds only in-frame clones and misses some; the assay was immunoSEQ multiplex PCR. This table has 150,000 or so clones, less than 85% appearing once. Sequencing was carried out using PBMCs. Receptors were obtained from a woman in her forties or fifties in good health and CMV-seropositive.

The gene calls are TRBV7-9 and TRBJ1-2, with TRBD1 identical over 7 bases. In germline, CDR1 is SEHNR, CDR2 FQNEAQ (reference sequence). CDR3 length: 13 residues. J lost 5 bases, V lost 5 bases, and 5 bases had no gene match. CDR3 coding DNA: TGTGCCAGCAGCCGGGACAGTCGTTATGGCTACACCTTC. The encoded protein is CASSRDSRYGYTF.

The V call is TRBV6-5, the J call TRBJ2-3; 12 bases line up with TRBD2. CDR1 and CDR2 from the germline V gene are MNHEY and SVGAGI. After removal of 7 bases from V and 14 bases from J, the junction contained 7 bases not matched to a gene. This CDR3 has 12 amino acids. In DNA form, the CDR3 reads TGTGCCAGCATGACTAGCGGGGGTGCGGGGTATTTT. This codes for CASMTSGGAGYF.